These 13 T cell receptor beta chains originate from one sample sequenced in a study of control samples from healthy donors and cancer patients. Sequencing was performed with immunoSEQ multiplex PCR; in TCRdb, only in-frame clones are kept and a portion is missing. The table has some 120,000 clones, approximately 90% seen once. Sequenced input: blood. All receptors come from a young man in good health.

This sequence joins TRBV5-1 and TRBJ1-1, with 8 bases identical to TRBD1. Germline trimming cut 4 bases from V and 0 bases from J; bases unmatched to any gene: 5. The CDR3 is 15 residues long. Germline V lookup: CDR1 SGHRS, CDR2 YFSETQ. The CDR3 protein is CASSLRGLMNTEAFF. The CDR3 DNA reads TGCGCCAGCAGCCTCAGGGGGCTTATGAACACTGAAGCTTTCTTT.

A few counts support this clone. The chain has TRBV27 and TRBJ2-2; D is undetermined. The V end was cut by 6 bases, the J end by 0 bases, with 17 bases between. From germline, CDR1 is MNHEY and CDR2 SMNVEV (reference sequence). This CDR3 is 17 amino acids long. Written as DNA, the CDR3 is TGTGCCAGCAGCCGCCCCCGGGTGGGTTCGAACACCGGGGAGCTGTTTTTT. This codes for CASSRPRVGSNTGELFF.

The J gene is TRBJ2-5, the V gene TRBV10-1; 8 nucleotides agree with TRBD1. There are 17 residues in the CDR3. Germline V gives CDR1 WNHNN, CDR2 SYGVQD (reference sequence). V was pared by 7 bases and J by 5 bases, with 18 bases of the junction left unmatched. In DNA, the CDR3 is TGCGCCAGCACCCCCCCAACGGCTTTGGACAGGGACGAGACCCAGTACTTC. It codes for CASTPPTALDRDETQYF.

This sequence joins TRBV6-5 and TRBJ2-7; 9 nucleotides agree with TRBD1. Germline CDR1 MNHEY, CDR2 SVGAGI. The CDR3 has 16 amino acids. Unmatched junction bases numbered 8, after V lost 0 bases and J lost 5 bases. This CDR3 is CASSYSPGTGYHEQYF. The CDR3 region has the DNA TGTGCCAGCAGTTACTCCCCCGGGACAGGGTACCACGAGCAGTACTTC.

The CDR3 reads CASSPGQGFTEAFF. CDR3 coding DNA: TGTGCCAGTAGTCCGGGACAGGGTTTCACTGAAGCTTTCTTT. This chain joins TRBV19 and TRBJ1-1, with TRBD1 matching over 9 bases. Losses at the gene ends were 5 bases for V and 4 bases for J; bases not matched to a gene: 5. Germline V CDR1 and CDR2: LNHDA, SQIVND (reference sequence). The CDR3 extends over 14 amino acids.

The chain links TRBV25-1 to TRBJ2-5; no firm D call. V was cut by 4 bases and J by 5 bases, with 11 bases left in between. The CDR3 loop spans 13 amino acids. CDR1 is MGHDK and CDR2 is SYGVNS in the germline V gene. The CDR3 DNA sequence: TGTGCCAGCAGTGGCCTCCTTAGGGAGACCCAGTACTTC. Protein sequence: CASSGLLRETQYF.

This clone came up a few times. The gene calls are TRBV30 and TRBJ2-1, with TRBD1 matching over 7 bases. The CDR3 spans 14 residues. V lost 4 bases to trimming and J lost 7 bases; unmatched junction nucleotides: 10. CDR1 and CDR2 (germline): GTSNPN, SVGIG (reference sequence). The chain's CDR3 is CAWTPGTAKNEQFF. CDR3 nucleotide sequence: TGTGCCTGGACCCCCGGGACAGCGAAAAATGAGCAGTTCTTC.

The J gene is TRBJ2-7, the V gene TRBV30; D gene unclear. The CDR3 sequence is 15 residues long. Germline assignment: CDR1 GTSNPN and CDR2 SVGIG (reference sequence). Trimming removed 0 bases at V and 0 bases at J, with 12 bases between. In DNA form, the CDR3 reads TGTGCCTGGAGTGTACTATCCAGAAGCTCCTACGAGCAGTACTTC. Its translation is CAWSVLSRSSYEQYF.

V gene TRBV2 combines with J gene TRBJ1-5; D remains ambiguous. The CDR3 is made up of 13 amino acids. V was pared by 8 bases and J by 4 bases, with 12 bases between. Germline CDR1 reads SNHLY; CDR2 reads FYNNEI. CDR3 DNA sequence: TGTGCCAGCGGCGGCGGGGTGAATCAGCCCCAGCATTTT. This encodes CASGGGVNQPQHF.

The chain joins TRBV5-4 to TRBJ2-1; a possible D gene is TRBD2 (5 bases). CDR1 SGHNT and CDR2 YYREEE come from the germline V gene (reference sequence). Trimming shortened V by 4 bases and J by 6 bases, and 14 bases separated the two germline ends. This CDR3 is built from 14 residues. The CDR3 loop is CASSGSQGLNEQFF. CDR3 sequence (DNA): TGTGCCAGCAGCGGGAGTCAAGGACTCAATGAGCAGTTCTTC.

This chain uses TRBV5-1 with TRBJ2-5; tentatively, D is TRBD1 (6 bases). CDR3 length: 15 residues. Between the trimmed V and J ends, which lost 2 bases and 2 bases, there was a span of 13 bases. From germline, CDR1 is SGHRS and CDR2 YFSETQ. Here the CDR3 DNA reads TGCGCCAGCAGCTTCTACAGGGCGAGTCAAGAGACCCAGTACTTC. Protein product: CASSFYRASQETQYF.

The chain uses TRBV18 and TRBJ1-4; TRBD1 might be the D (5 bases). The CDR3 is made up of 16 amino acids. V shed 3 bases and J shed 6 bases, with 17 bases lying between them. CDR1 is KGHSH and CDR2 is LQKENI in the germline V gene. As DNA, the CDR3 is TGTGCCAGCTCACCCCAATCTCTTTTGGGGCATGAAAAACTGTTTTTT. This translates into CASSPQSLLGHEKLFF.

V and J are TRBV27 and TRBJ2-2; D remains ambiguous. CDR1 MNHEY and CDR2 SMNVEV come from the germline V gene (reference sequence). V lost 4 bases, J lost 9 bases, and 12 bases lay in between. This CDR3 has 13 amino acids. The CDR3 bases are TGTGCCAGCAGTTCCGGTCCTCACCGGGAGCTGTTTTTT. Translating gives CASSSGPHRELFF.